The rows below give T cell receptor beta chains drawn from one sample of a study of T cell responses to AZD1222 COVID-19 vaccine. Generated by immunoSEQ multiplex PCR, the TCRdb table keeps only in-frame clones and is missing some. This sample yields some 100,000 clones, of which 92% are seen a single time; roughly 3.1% belongs to the top ten. This specimen consisted of peripheral blood, obtained 28 days after the second AZD1222 dose. All receptors derive from an adult who received the AZD1222 COVID-19 vaccine. CDR3s include the opening cysteine and the closing phenylalanine or tryptophan. The D gene is left open where the match is weak. The size of a clone is reported for some rows only, either as once, few or many, or as a class for expanded clones.

v_gene	j_gene	d_gene	abundance	CDR3aa	CDR3nt
TRBV7-7	TRBJ2-5	TRBD1	-	CASREGQDIFETQYF	TGTGCCAGCAGGGAGGGACAGGATATATTCGAGACCCAGTACTTC
TRBV27	TRBJ1-1	-	-	CASSLRWAGNTEAFF	TGTGCCAGCAGTTTAAGATGGGCAGGGAACACTGAAGCTTTCTTT
TRBV28	TRBJ1-5	TRBD1	few	CASSSRGQGSNQPQHF	TGTGCCAGCAGTTCCCGTGGACAGGGAAGCAATCAGCCCCAGCATTTT
TRBV28	TRBJ1-4	-	-	CATGTTDATNEKLFF	TGTGCCACCGGGACAACCGATGCAACTAATGAAAAACTGTTTTTT
TRBV28	TRBJ1-2	-	-	CASSSSPVKIYGYTF	TGTGCCAGCAGTTCCTCCCCAGTAAAAATCTATGGCTACACCTTC
TRBV15	TRBJ1-1	TRBD1	-	CATSRDPPRTGSSTEAFF	TGTGCCACCAGCAGAGATCCCCCACGGACAGGGTCGAGCACTGAAGCTTTCTTT
TRBV5-4	TRBJ1-3	-	-	CASSPAGTSGNTIYF	TGTGCCAGCAGCCCGGCAGGGACCTCTGGAAACACCATATATTTT
TRBV6-2/TRBV6-3	TRBJ2-1	-	-	CASSYEIHNEQFF	TGTGCCAGCAGTTACGAGATCCACAATGAGCAGTTCTTC
TRBV29-1	TRBJ1-2	-	-	CSVATFYGYTF	TGCAGCGTTGCCACTTTTTATGGCTACACCTTC
TRBV27	TRBJ1-2	-	-	CASSLSVGADGYTF	TGTGCCAGCAGTTTATCGGTGGGGGCAGATGGCTACACCTTC
TRBV28	TRBJ1-1	-	-	CATDQSGAGNTEAFF	TGTGCCACCGACCAATCAGGGGCCGGGAACACTGAAGCTTTCTTT
TRBV5-1	TRBJ2-7	TRBD2	-	CASSTLGLAGANEQYF	TGCGCCAGCAGCACCCTTGGACTAGCGGGGGCCAACGAGCAGTACTTC
TRBV28	TRBJ1-6	TRBD1	-	CASTPGTGNSPLHF	TGTGCCAGCACCCCCGGGACAGGGAATTCACCCCTCCACTTT
TRBV28	TRBJ2-3	-	-	CASSSTGYTQYF	TGTGCCAGCAGTTCGACAGGATATACGCAGTATTTT
TRBV4-2	TRBJ1-3	TRBD1	-	CASSQGPTDRGYTIYF	TGTGCCAGCAGCCAAGGACCCACGGACAGGGGCTACACCATATATTTT
TRBV6-1	TRBJ2-4	-	-	CASSDYTEKAKNIQYF	TGTGCCAGCAGTGATTACACAGAGAAAGCCAAAAACATTCAGTACTTC
TRBV29-1	TRBJ2-1	TRBD2	-	CSVGGGYNEQFF	TGCAGCGTTGGGGGAGGGTACAATGAGCAGTTCTTC
TRBV7-9	TRBJ2-7	TRBD1	-	CASSSQGYEQYF	TGTGCCAGCAGCTCACAGGGGTACGAGCAGTACTTC
TRBV4-1	TRBJ1-1	-	-	CASSQGEVANTEAFF	TGCGCCAGCAGCCAAGGAGAGGTAGCGAACACTGAAGCTTTCTTT
TRBV5-4	TRBJ1-4	TRBD1	-	CASSRQGAGLNEKLFF	TGTGCCAGCAGCAGACAGGGGGCGGGACTGAATGAAAAACTGTTTTTT
TRBV12-3/TRBV12-4	TRBJ1-1	TRBD1	-	CATLDRGVPEAFF	TGTGCCACCTTGGACAGGGGAGTTCCTGAAGCTTTCTTT
TRBV5-1	TRBJ2-3	TRBD1	-	CASSSGQAKYF	TGCGCCAGCAGCTCGGGACAGGCAAAGTATTTT